This paragraph covers one T cell receptor (beta chain) sequence. This sample is drawn from a study of blood T cell repertoires in COVID-19. About the research overall: COVID-19 samples collected from the United States, Italy and Spain covered acute and convalescent phases. T cells, B-cell-depleted T cells, or PBMCs supplied cDNA or gDNA.

V shed 11 bases, J shed 6 bases, and the junction held 6 bases outside the gene matches. From germline, CDR1 is MNHEY and CDR2 SMNVEV (reference sequence). CDR3 length: 11 amino acids. Methods used by the authors: Amplifying reference gene primers gave estimates of nucleated cell counts. Using immunoSEQ multiplex PCR, the repertoire was profiled, and TCRdb retains in-frame clones only, with some absent. The V and J calls and clone size come from that table; D and trimming were worked out from the DNA. Here the sample spans around 340,000 clones, more than 70% being singletons. Seattle-derived patients entered the study during active infection and were followed longitudinally.

The receptor comes from an older woman with COVID-19, enrolled during active disease. The V gene is TRBV27, the J gene TRBJ1-1, with 7 bases matching TRBD1. Input material: peripheral blood. The CDR3 region is CASRGIAEAFF. CDR3 nucleotide sequence: TGTGCCTCCAGGGGGATCGCTGAAGCTTTCTTT.